These T cell receptor beta chains were read from a single sample in a study of cytomegalovirus exposure and HLA in healthy donors. Assay: immunoSEQ multiplex PCR; the TCRdb copy retains only in-frame clones and omits some. This table has 150,000 to 200,000 clones, around nine tenths appearing once. The source material was PBMCs. The receptors derive from a woman in her thirties in good health and CMV-seronegative. Both conserved end residues are part of each CDR3. Fields, in order: CDR3 DNA, CDR3 protein, D gene, clone size, J gene, V gene. D genes are given only for firm matches. The size of a clone is reported for some rows only, either as once, few or many, or as a class for expanded clones.

CDR3 DNA: TGTGCCAGCTCGACCGGGGGGGGACCCCTCCACTTT; CDR3 protein: CASSTGGGPLHF; D gene: .; clone size: once; J gene: TRBJ1-6; V gene: TRBV13
CDR3 DNA: TGTGCCAGCAGCGAATTGCCGGGACAGGGCTACGAGCAGTACTTC; CDR3 protein: CASSELPGQGYEQYF; D gene: TRBD1; clone size: .; J gene: TRBJ2-7; V gene: TRBV2
CDR3 DNA: TGTGCCAGCAGCCTTGCACTAGCTTCCCTCAATGAGCAGTTCTTC; CDR3 protein: CASSLALASLNEQFF; D gene: .; clone size: .; J gene: TRBJ2-1; V gene: TRBV6-6
CDR3 DNA: TGTGCCAGCTCACCACCGCCTAGCGGGGGGGCGGTCTCCTACGAGCAGTACTTC; CDR3 protein: CASSPPPSGGAVSYEQYF; D gene: TRBD2; clone size: .; J gene: TRBJ2-7; V gene: TRBV18
CDR3 DNA: TGTGCCAGCAGTTACCAGACTAGCGGGGGCCCGAGGGTCTTC; CDR3 protein: CASSYQTSGGPRVF; D gene: TRBD2; clone size: .; J gene: TRBJ2-1; V gene: TRBV6-6
CDR3 DNA: TGTGCCAGCAGTGCCGCGCGGGAGACCCAGTACTTC; CDR3 protein: CASSAARETQYF; D gene: .; clone size: .; J gene: TRBJ2-5; V gene: TRBV2
CDR3 DNA: TGTGCCAGCAAGGACCGGGACAGGGAACTTTTAAGGTCGGGTGGCTACACCTTC; CDR3 protein: CASKDRDRELLRSGGYTF; D gene: TRBD1; clone size: .; J gene: TRBJ1-2; V gene: TRBV5-4
CDR3 DNA: TGTGCCAGTAGTAAACAGGGCTCGAGCTCCTACGAGCAGTACTTC; CDR3 protein: CASSKQGSSSYEQYF; D gene: .; clone size: few; J gene: TRBJ2-7; V gene: TRBV19
CDR3 DNA: TGTGCCAGCAGCTTGTTCACCCAGGGGTCTCTCAATGGCTACACCTTC; CDR3 protein: CASSLFTQGSLNGYTF; D gene: .; clone size: .; J gene: TRBJ1-2; V gene: TRBV5-6
CDR3 DNA: TGTGCCAGCAGCTTCAGAACCCGGGACGGGGAGCTGTTTTTT; CDR3 protein: CASSFRTRDGELFF; D gene: .; clone size: few; J gene: TRBJ2-2; V gene: TRBV13
CDR3 DNA: TGTGCCAGCAGCCTACACAGGGGAACCAACTATGGCTACACCTTC; CDR3 protein: CASSLHRGTNYGYTF; D gene: TRBD1; clone size: .; J gene: TRBJ1-2; V gene: TRBV6-5
CDR3 DNA: TGCAGCGTTGAAAGGCCCGGGACTAGCGCCGGGGAGCTGTTTTTT; CDR3 protein: CSVERPGTSAGELFF; D gene: TRBD2; clone size: .; J gene: TRBJ2-2; V gene: TRBV29-1
CDR3 DNA: TGTGCCAGCAGCTTAGCGGCCACCGGGGAGCTGTTTTTT; CDR3 protein: CASSLAATGELFF; D gene: .; clone size: .; J gene: TRBJ2-2; V gene: TRBV7-2
CDR3 DNA: TGTGCCAGCAGCTTATTCCCGATAGAAACTAATGAAAAACTGTTTTTT; CDR3 protein: CASSLFPIETNEKLFF; D gene: .; clone size: .; J gene: TRBJ1-4; V gene: TRBV7-2
CDR3 DNA: TGCGCCAGCAGCCAAAGCGAAGCCTACGAGCAGTACTTC; CDR3 protein: CASSQSEAYEQYF; D gene: .; clone size: .; J gene: TRBJ2-7; V gene: TRBV4-1
CDR3 DNA: TGCGCCAGCAGCCAAATACAGGGTTTAGGAAACACCATATATTTT; CDR3 protein: CASSQIQGLGNTIYF; D gene: .; clone size: .; J gene: TRBJ1-3; V gene: TRBV4-1
CDR3 DNA: TGTGCCAGCAGCCAAGGGGGACAGGGGGTGGGTGGCTACACCTTC; CDR3 protein: CASSQGGQGVGGYTF; D gene: TRBD1; clone size: .; J gene: TRBJ1-2; V gene: TRBV4-2
CDR3 DNA: TGCGCCAGCAGCTCAACCGGGGTAGCGGACCCCACAGATACGCAGTATTTT; CDR3 protein: CASSSTGVADPTDTQYF; D gene: .; clone size: .; J gene: TRBJ2-3; V gene: TRBV5-1
CDR3 DNA: TGTGCCAGTAAAGTGAGGGGGTTGAACACTGAAGCTTTCTTT; CDR3 protein: CASKVRGLNTEAFF; D gene: .; clone size: .; J gene: TRBJ1-1; V gene: TRBV19
CDR3 DNA: TGTGCCAGCAGCTTACAGGGGGCGTCTGGGGAGACCCAGTACTTC; CDR3 protein: CASSLQGASGETQYF; D gene: TRBD1; clone size: .; J gene: TRBJ2-5; V gene: TRBV7-2
CDR3 DNA: TGTGCCATCAGCGACAGTATCTCTGGAAACACCATATATTTT; CDR3 protein: CAISDSISGNTIYF; D gene: .; clone size: .; J gene: TRBJ1-3; V gene: TRBV10-3
CDR3 DNA: TGTGCCAGCAGTTACTCGCCGGAGTTAAATCAGCCCCAGCATTTT; CDR3 protein: CASSYSPELNQPQHF; D gene: .; clone size: .; J gene: TRBJ1-5; V gene: TRBV6-5
CDR3 DNA: TGTGCCAGCAGTGTATCAGGGTCGGGAAACACCATATATTTT; CDR3 protein: CASSVSGSGNTIYF; D gene: .; clone size: .; J gene: TRBJ1-3; V gene: TRBV6-1
CDR3 DNA: TGCGCCAGCAGTGAGTCGGCTGCCACTGAAGCTTTCTTT; CDR3 protein: CASSESAATEAFF; D gene: .; clone size: .; J gene: TRBJ1-1; V gene: TRBV10-1
CDR3 DNA: TGTGCCAGCAGCTTGGCGGCAGGTGGAAACACCATATATTTT; CDR3 protein: CASSLAAGGNTIYF; D gene: .; clone size: .; J gene: TRBJ1-3; V gene: TRBV5-4
CDR3 DNA: TGTGCCAGCAGCGTAGTTGGGTCCGGGGACACTGAAGCTTTCTTT; CDR3 protein: CASSVVGSGDTEAFF; D gene: .; clone size: .; J gene: TRBJ1-1; V gene: TRBV9
CDR3 DNA: TGTGCCAGTACCGCAGGGGGCTTTAATTCACCCCTCCACTTT; CDR3 protein: CASTAGGFNSPLHF; D gene: TRBD1; clone size: .; J gene: TRBJ1-6; V gene: TRBV19
CDR3 DNA: TGCGCCAGCAGGTCGGGGAATAACTATGGCTACACCTTC; CDR3 protein: CASRSGNNYGYTF; D gene: .; clone size: .; J gene: TRBJ1-2; V gene: TRBV10-2
CDR3 DNA: TGCGCCAGCAGCTTGGGATCGGGACAGCCACCCGAAGCTTTCTTT; CDR3 protein: CASSLGSGQPPEAFF; D gene: TRBD1; clone size: .; J gene: TRBJ1-1; V gene: TRBV5-1
CDR3 DNA: TGTGCCAGTAGTACACCGGGACTTCACACCGGGGAGCTGTTTTTT; CDR3 protein: CASSTPGLHTGELFF; D gene: .; clone size: .; J gene: TRBJ2-2; V gene: TRBV19
CDR3 DNA: TGTGCCAGCAGCTTAGACAGGGTTGACAATTCACCCCTCCACTTT; CDR3 protein: CASSLDRVDNSPLHF; D gene: .; clone size: few; J gene: TRBJ1-6; V gene: TRBV7-2
CDR3 DNA: TGTGCCAGCAGCCCAACGGACGGACTTCCGAATGAAAAACTGTTTTTT; CDR3 protein: CASSPTDGLPNEKLFF; D gene: .; clone size: .; J gene: TRBJ1-4; V gene: TRBV7-9
CDR3 DNA: TGTGCCAGCAGCCCCGGAGGGACCCAACCCTATGAGCAGTTCTTC; CDR3 protein: CASSPGGTQPYEQFF; D gene: .; clone size: .; J gene: TRBJ2-1; V gene: TRBV5-4
CDR3 DNA: TGTGCCAGCAGCCCGACAGGTTCTGGCTACACCTTC; CDR3 protein: CASSPTGSGYTF; D gene: .; clone size: few; J gene: TRBJ1-2; V gene: TRBV14
CDR3 DNA: TGCAGCGTGACCCGGGCTAGCGGGGGGTACGAGCAGTACTTC; CDR3 protein: CSVTRASGGYEQYF; D gene: TRBD2; clone size: .; J gene: TRBJ2-7; V gene: TRBV29-1
CDR3 DNA: TGCGCCAGCAGTGAGTCCGGGACAGGGATCTATGGCTACACCTTC; CDR3 protein: CASSESGTGIYGYTF; D gene: TRBD1; clone size: .; J gene: TRBJ1-2; V gene: TRBV10-1
CDR3 DNA: TGTGCCATCAGTGTCGCCGGGACAGGGCGCAGCACAGATACGCAGTATTTT; CDR3 protein: CAISVAGTGRSTDTQYF; D gene: TRBD1; clone size: .; J gene: TRBJ2-3; V gene: TRBV10-3
CDR3 DNA: TGTGCCAGTAGGCTGATTCCCGACAGGGAATATGGCTACACCTTC; CDR3 protein: CASRLIPDREYGYTF; D gene: TRBD1; clone size: .; J gene: TRBJ1-2; V gene: TRBV19
CDR3 DNA: TGCGCCAGCAGCCCCAGTAGCGGGGGGACAGATACGCAGTATTTT; CDR3 protein: CASSPSSGGTDTQYF; D gene: TRBD2; clone size: .; J gene: TRBJ2-3; V gene: TRBV4-1
CDR3 DNA: TGTGCCAGCAGCTTTGAAATGACAGGGGCTAACTATGGCTACACCTTC; CDR3 protein: CASSFEMTGANYGYTF; D gene: TRBD1; clone size: few; J gene: TRBJ1-2; V gene: TRBV4-2
CDR3 DNA: TGTGCCAGCAGCTTAGGCGGGGGAAGCTCCTACAATGAGCAGTTCTTC; CDR3 protein: CASSLGGGSSYNEQFF; D gene: .; clone size: .; J gene: TRBJ2-1; V gene: TRBV13
CDR3 DNA: TGCGCCAGCAGCCAACAGCGGGGGGGCATTGAGCAGTTCTTC; CDR3 protein: CASSQQRGGIEQFF; D gene: TRBD2; clone size: .; J gene: TRBJ2-1; V gene: TRBV4-1
CDR3 DNA: TGTGCCAGCAGCTTAGGTGGGGAGCAGAACACTGAAGCTTTCTTT; CDR3 protein: CASSLGGEQNTEAFF; D gene: .; clone size: .; J gene: TRBJ1-1; V gene: TRBV13
CDR3 DNA: TGTGCCAGCACCCGAGGGGAGGGGAAGACCCAGTACTTC; CDR3 protein: CASTRGEGKTQYF; D gene: TRBD2; clone size: .; J gene: TRBJ2-5; V gene: TRBV6-5
CDR3 DNA: TGTGCCAGCAGTTACTCGGGCAGCTCCTACGAGCAGTACTTC; CDR3 protein: CASSYSGSSYEQYF; D gene: .; clone size: .; J gene: TRBJ2-7; V gene: TRBV6-6
CDR3 DNA: TGTGCCAGCAGCCCGCTCGCGTCTGGAAACACCATATATTTT; CDR3 protein: CASSPLASGNTIYF; D gene: .; clone size: .; J gene: TRBJ1-3; V gene: TRBV7-9
CDR3 DNA: TGCGCCAGCAGCCCGGCTCTGGGAGGGCTTCCTGAAGCTTTCTTT; CDR3 protein: CASSPALGGLPEAFF; D gene: .; clone size: .; J gene: TRBJ1-1; V gene: TRBV5-1
CDR3 DNA: TGTGCCAGCAGTTACTCGGGAGGGTATTTTGATTCACCCCTCCACTTT; CDR3 protein: CASSYSGGYFDSPLHF; D gene: .; clone size: .; J gene: TRBJ1-6; V gene: TRBV6-6
CDR3 DNA: TGTGCCAGCAGCACACAGGGTAGAGCTGAAGCTTTCTTT; CDR3 protein: CASSTQGRAEAFF; D gene: .; clone size: .; J gene: TRBJ1-1; V gene: TRBV6-5
CDR3 DNA: TGTGCCAGCAGCTTAGTACAGGACCCCTATGGCTACACCTTC; CDR3 protein: CASSLVQDPYGYTF; D gene: .; clone size: .; J gene: TRBJ1-2; V gene: TRBV11-2